These 5 T cell receptor beta chains share one sample of origin, sequenced in a study of cytomegalovirus exposure and HLA in healthy donors. Use of 60 Vbeta and 13 Jbeta primers characterized the PCR. The repertoire was sequenced with immunoSEQ multiplex PCR; TCRdb's copy has only in-frame clones and lacks some. The top ten hold 1.5% to 2% of the sample, which has approximately 150,000 clones, about 70% seen once. The sequenced material came from PBMCs. The receptors stem from a woman in her thirties or forties in good health and CMV-seronegative.

For this clone: Other DNA sequences within the sample encode an identical CDR3. The rearrangement uses TRBV5-1 and TRBJ1-3; unclear D gene. The CDR3 consists of 14 residues. Germline V gene sequence: CDR1 SGHRS, CDR2 YFSETQ. Trimming took off 0 bases at V and 1 base at J, with 5 bases between the two ends. The CDR3 region is CASSLGESGNTIYF. The CDR3, as DNA: TGCGCCAGCAGCTTGGGGGAGTCTGGAAACACCATATATTTT. Full variable domain (rest looked up from reference TRBV5-1 and TRBJ1-3): KAGVTQTPRYLIKTRGQQVTLSCSPISGHRSVSWYQQTPGQGLQFLFEYFSETQRNKGNFPGRFSGRQFSNSRSEMNVSTLELGDSALYLCASSLGESGNTIYFGEGSWLTVV.

The chain links TRBV11-2 to TRBJ1-1; D unclear. Trimming removed 5 bases at V and 7 bases at J, with 8 bases between. CDR1 and CDR2 from the germline V gene are SGHAT and FQNNGV. There are 11 residues in the CDR3. Here the CDR3 reads CASSPRFEAFF. The CDR3 DNA reads as TGTGCCAGCAGCCCGCGCTTTGAAGCTTTCTTT.

This CDR3 is CASRTGQGAVANEKLFF. CDR3 nucleotides: TGCGCCAGCAGGACCGGACAGGGGGCGGTAGCTAATGAAAAACTGTTTTTT. This chain joins TRBV5-1 and TRBJ1-4; the match to TRBD1 covers 11 bases. The CDR3 is made up of 17 amino acids. The V gene's germline CDR1 is SGHRS and CDR2 YFSETQ. J was trimmed by 3 bases and V by 5 bases; bases with no gene match: 9.

This sequence joins TRBV27 and TRBJ2-1, with 7 bases fitting TRBD1. The germline CDR1 and CDR2 sequences are MNHEY and SMNVEV (reference sequence). The V gene end was trimmed by 6 bases and the J gene end by 2 bases; junction bases not matched to a gene: 7. There are 15 residues in the CDR3. CDR3 amino acids: CASRQTGSTYNEQFF. The CDR3 nucleotides are TGTGCCAGCAGGCAGACAGGGAGCACCTACAATGAGCAGTTCTTC.

The CDR3 loop reads CASSLIDGRAGETQYF. As DNA, the CDR3 is TGTGCCAGCAGCTTGATTGACGGGAGGGCGGGGGAGACCCAGTACTTC. The chain recombines TRBV5-4 with TRBJ2-5, with 8 bases lining up with TRBD2. Germline loops: CDR1 SGHNT, CDR2 YYREEE (reference sequence). The CDR3 length is 16 residues. The ends lost 1 base at V and 5 bases at J; junction bases unmatched: 10.